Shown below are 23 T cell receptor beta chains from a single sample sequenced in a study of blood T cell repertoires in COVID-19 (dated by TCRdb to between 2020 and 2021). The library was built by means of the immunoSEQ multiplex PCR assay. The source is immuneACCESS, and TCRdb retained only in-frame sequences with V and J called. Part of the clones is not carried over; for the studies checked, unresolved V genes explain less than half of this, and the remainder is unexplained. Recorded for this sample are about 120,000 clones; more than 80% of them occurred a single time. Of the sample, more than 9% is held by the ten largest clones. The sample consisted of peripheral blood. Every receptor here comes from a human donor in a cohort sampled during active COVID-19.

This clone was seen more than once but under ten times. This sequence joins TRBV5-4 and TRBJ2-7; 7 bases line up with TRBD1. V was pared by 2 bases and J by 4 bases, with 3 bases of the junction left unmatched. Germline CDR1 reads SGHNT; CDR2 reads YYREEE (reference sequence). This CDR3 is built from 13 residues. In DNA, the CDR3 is TGTGCCAGCAGCTTCGACAGGGTATACGAGCAGTACTTC. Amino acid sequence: CASSFDRVYEQYF.

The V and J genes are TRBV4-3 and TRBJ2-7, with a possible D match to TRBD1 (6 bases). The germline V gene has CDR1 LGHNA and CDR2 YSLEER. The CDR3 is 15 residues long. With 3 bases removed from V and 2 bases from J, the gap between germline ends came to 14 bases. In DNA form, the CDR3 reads TGCGCCAGCAGCCAGAGGGGGAAGGGCGCCTACGAGCAGTACTTC. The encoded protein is CASSQRGKGAYEQYF.

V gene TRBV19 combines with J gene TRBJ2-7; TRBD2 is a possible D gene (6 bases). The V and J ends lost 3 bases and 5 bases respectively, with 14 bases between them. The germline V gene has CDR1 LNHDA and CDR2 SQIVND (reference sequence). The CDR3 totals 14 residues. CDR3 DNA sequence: TGTGCCAGTAGTATGAGGACTGGGACTCACGAGCAGTACTTC. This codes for CASSMRTGTHEQYF.

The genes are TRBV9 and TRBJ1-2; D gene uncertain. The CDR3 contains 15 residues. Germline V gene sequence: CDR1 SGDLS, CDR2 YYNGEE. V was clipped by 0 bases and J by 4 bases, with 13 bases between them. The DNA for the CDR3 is TGTGCCAGCAGCGTAGCCGGGGATCTCTCCTATGGCTACACCTTC. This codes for CASSVAGDLSYGYTF.

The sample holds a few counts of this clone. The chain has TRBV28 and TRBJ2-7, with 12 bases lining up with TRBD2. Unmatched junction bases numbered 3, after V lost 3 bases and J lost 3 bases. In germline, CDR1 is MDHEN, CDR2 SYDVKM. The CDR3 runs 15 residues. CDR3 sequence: CASSLGTSGFYEQYF. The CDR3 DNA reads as TGTGCCAGCAGTTTGGGGACTAGCGGGTTCTACGAGCAGTACTTC. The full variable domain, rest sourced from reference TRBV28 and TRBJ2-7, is DVKVTQSSRYLVKRTGEKVFLECVQDMDHENMFWYRQDPGLGLRLIYFSYDVKMKEKGDIPEGYSVSREKKERFSLILESASTNQTSMYLCASSLGTSGFYEQYFGPGTRLTVT.

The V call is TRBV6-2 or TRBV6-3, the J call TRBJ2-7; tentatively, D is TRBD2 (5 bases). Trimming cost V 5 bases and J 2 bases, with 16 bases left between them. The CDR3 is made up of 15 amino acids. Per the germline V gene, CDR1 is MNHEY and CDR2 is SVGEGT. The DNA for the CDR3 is TGTGCCAGCAGTGTCTCTTTGTGGAGGACCTACGAGCAGTACTTC. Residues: CASSVSLWRTYEQYF.

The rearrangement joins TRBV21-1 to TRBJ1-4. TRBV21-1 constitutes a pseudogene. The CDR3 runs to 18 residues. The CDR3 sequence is CASRPGPATGLISGKTVF. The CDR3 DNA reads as TGTGCCAGCAGGCCGGGCCCAGCAACCGGTCTTATATCGGGAAAAACTGTTTTT.

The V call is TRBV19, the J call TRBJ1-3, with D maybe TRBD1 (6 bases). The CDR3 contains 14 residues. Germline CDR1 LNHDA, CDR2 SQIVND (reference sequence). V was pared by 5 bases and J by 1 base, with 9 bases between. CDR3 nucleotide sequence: TGTGCCAGTAGTCAGGGGTCTTCTGGAAACACCATATATTTT. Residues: CASSQGSSGNTIYF. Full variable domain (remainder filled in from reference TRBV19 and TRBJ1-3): DGGITQSPKYLFRKEGQNVTLSCEQNLNHDAMYWYRQDPGQGLRLIYYSQIVNDFQKGDIAEGYSVSREKKESFPLTVTSAQKNPTAFYLCASSQGSSGNTIYFGEGSWLTVV.

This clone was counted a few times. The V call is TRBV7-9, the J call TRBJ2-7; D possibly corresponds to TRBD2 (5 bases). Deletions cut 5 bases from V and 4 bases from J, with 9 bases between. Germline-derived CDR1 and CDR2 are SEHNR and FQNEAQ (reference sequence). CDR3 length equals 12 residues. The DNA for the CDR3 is TGTGCCAGCAGCCTTCTAGCTTACGAGCAGTACTTC. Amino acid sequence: CASSLLAYEQYF.

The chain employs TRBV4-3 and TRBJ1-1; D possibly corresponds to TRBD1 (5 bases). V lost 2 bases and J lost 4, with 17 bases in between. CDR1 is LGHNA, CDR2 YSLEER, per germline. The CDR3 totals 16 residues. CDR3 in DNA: TGCGCCAGCAGCCAAAATCAGGGCCTTGGATCCACTGAAGCTTTCTTT. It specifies CASSQNQGLGSTEAFF.

The CDR3 nucleotides read TGTGCGGGGACACATGCAAACACCATATATTTT. It specifies CAGTHANTIYF. The chain couples TRBV30 to TRBJ1-3; a weak D match, TRBD1 (6 bases). The CDR3 is made up of 11 amino acids. Looked up from germline, CDR1 is GTSNPN and CDR2 is SVGIG (reference sequence).

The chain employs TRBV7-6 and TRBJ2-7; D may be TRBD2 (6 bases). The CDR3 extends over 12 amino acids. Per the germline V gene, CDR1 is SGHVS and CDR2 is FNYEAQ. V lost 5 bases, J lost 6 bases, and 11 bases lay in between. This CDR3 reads CASSRSGGEQYF. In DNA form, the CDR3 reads TGTGCCAGCAGCCGTAGCGGAGGCGAGCAGTACTTC.

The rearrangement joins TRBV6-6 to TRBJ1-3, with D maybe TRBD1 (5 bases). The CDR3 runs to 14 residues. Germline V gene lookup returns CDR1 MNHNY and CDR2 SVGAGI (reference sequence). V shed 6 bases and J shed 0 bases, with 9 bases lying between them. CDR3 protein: CASRERGSGNTIYF. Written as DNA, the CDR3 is TGTGCCAGCAGAGAAAGGGGCTCTGGAAACACCATATATTTT.

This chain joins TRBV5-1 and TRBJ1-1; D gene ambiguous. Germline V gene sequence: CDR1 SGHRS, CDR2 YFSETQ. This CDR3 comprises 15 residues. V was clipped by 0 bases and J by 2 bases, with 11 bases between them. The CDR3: CASSLDGQPNTEAFF. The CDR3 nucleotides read TGCGCCAGCAGCTTGGATGGGCAGCCTAACACTGAAGCTTTCTTT.

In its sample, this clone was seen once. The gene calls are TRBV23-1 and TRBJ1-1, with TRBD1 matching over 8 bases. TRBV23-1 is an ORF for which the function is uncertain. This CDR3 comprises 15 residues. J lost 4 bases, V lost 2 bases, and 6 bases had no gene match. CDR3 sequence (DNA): TGCGCCAGCAGTCAACGGGGACAGGTGGTCACTGAAGCTTTCTTT. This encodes CASSQRGQVVTEAFF.

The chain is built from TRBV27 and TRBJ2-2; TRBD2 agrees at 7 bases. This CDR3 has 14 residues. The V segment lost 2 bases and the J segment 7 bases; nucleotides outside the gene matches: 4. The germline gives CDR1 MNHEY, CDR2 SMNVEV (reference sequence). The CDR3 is CASSLGGGNGELFF. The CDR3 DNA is TGTGCCAGCAGTTTAGGGGGGGGGAACGGGGAGCTGTTTTTT.

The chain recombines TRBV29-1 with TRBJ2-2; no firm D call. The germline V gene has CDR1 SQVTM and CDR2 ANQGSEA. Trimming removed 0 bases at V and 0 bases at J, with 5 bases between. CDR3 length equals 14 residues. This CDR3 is CSVEDHSNTGELFF. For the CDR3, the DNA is TGCAGCGTTGAAGATCACTCGAACACCGGGGAGCTGTTTTTT.

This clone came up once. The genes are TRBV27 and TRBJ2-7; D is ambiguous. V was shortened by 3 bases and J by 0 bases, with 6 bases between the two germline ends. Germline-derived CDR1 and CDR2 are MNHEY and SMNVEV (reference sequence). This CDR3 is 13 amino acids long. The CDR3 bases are TGTGCCAGCAGTTTTGTCGGCTCCTACGAGCAGTACTTC. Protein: CASSFVGSYEQYF.

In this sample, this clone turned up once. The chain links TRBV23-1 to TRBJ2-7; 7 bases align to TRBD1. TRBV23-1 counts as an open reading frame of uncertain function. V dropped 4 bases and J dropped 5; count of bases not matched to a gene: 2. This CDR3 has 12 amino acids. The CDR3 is CASSLDRDEQYF. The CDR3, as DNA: TGCGCCAGCAGTCTAGACAGGGACGAGCAGTACTTC.

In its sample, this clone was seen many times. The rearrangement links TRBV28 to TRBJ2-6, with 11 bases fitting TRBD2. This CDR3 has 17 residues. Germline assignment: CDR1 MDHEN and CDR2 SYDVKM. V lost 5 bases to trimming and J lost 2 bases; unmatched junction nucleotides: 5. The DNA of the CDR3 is TGTGCCAGCAGTGGGGGTAGCGGGAGGGCTGGGGCCAACGTCCTGACTTTC. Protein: CASSGGSGRAGANVLTF.

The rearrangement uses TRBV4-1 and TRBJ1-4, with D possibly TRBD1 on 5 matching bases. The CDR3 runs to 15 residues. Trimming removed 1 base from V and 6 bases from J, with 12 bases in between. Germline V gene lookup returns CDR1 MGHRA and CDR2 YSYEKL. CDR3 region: CASSQAAGLYEKLFF. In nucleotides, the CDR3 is TGCGCCAGCAGCCAAGCCGCGGGACTGTATGAAAAACTGTTTTTT.

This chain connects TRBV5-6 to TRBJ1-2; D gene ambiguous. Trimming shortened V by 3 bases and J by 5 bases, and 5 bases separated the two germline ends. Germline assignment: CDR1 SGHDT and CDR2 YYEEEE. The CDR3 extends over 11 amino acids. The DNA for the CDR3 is TGTGCCAGCAGCTCGACATATGGCTACACCTTC. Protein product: CASSSTYGYTF.

The CDR3 sequence: CATSHRGTSNTEAFF. Written as DNA, the CDR3 is TGTGCCACCAGCCACCGAGGGACATCTAACACTGAAGCTTTCTTT. The V and J genes are TRBV15 and TRBJ1-1; a weak D match, TRBD1 (6 bases). Germline CDR1 and CDR2: LNHNV and YYDKDF (reference sequence). Trimming removed 5 bases from V and 2 bases from J, with 15 bases in between. CDR3 size: 15 residues.